Presented here are 30 T cell receptor beta chains from one specimen sequenced in a study of cytomegalovirus exposure and HLA in healthy donors. The PCR was carried out with 60 Vbeta primers and 13 Jbeta primers. Data came from immunoSEQ multiplex PCR; TCRdb stores just in-frame clones and leaves some out. Among over 150,000 clones listed, around 80% were seen once. Input material: PBMCs. Receptors originate from a boy aged 2 to 10 in good health and CMV-seronegative.

V is TRBV5-8 and J is TRBJ2-6; possible D gene TRBD1, 6 bases. The germline CDR1 and CDR2 sequences are SGHTS and YDEGEE. The CDR3 is made up of 17 amino acids. Trimming took off 1 base at V and 1 base at J, with 12 bases between the two ends. The CDR3 loop is CASSLLGRGSGANVLTF. The CDR3 DNA reads as TGTGCCAGCAGCTTGTTGGGCAGGGGTTCTGGGGCCAACGTCCTGACTTTC.

The J gene is TRBJ1-1, the V gene TRBV6-5, with D possibly being TRBD1 (5 bases). CDR1 MNHEY and CDR2 SVGAGI come from the germline V gene. This CDR3 is built from 14 residues. The germline V and J ends were trimmed by 5 bases and 1 base, with 11 bases remaining between them. The CDR3 nucleotides read TGTGCCAGCAGTCAGGGTTTGGGGAACACTGAAGCTTTCTTT. The encoded protein is CASSQGLGNTEAFF.

V and J are TRBV18 and TRBJ2-2; tentatively, D is TRBD2 (7 bases). The CDR3 runs 16 residues. Germline V gene lookup returns CDR1 KGHSH and CDR2 LQKENI. V lost 3 bases and J lost 2, with 13 bases in between. The CDR3 region is CASSPNGGRNTGELFF. CDR3 DNA sequence: TGTGCCAGCTCACCGAACGGGGGGCGTAACACCGGGGAGCTGTTTTTT.

This chain links TRBV11-2 with TRBJ2-1, with 10 bases matching TRBD2. Germline V gene lookup returns CDR1 SGHAT and CDR2 FQNNGV. The length of the CDR3 is 16 residues. Unmatched junction bases numbered 8, after V lost 6 bases and J lost 3 bases. This chain's CDR3 is CASRATSGTFYNEQFF. Written as DNA, the CDR3 is TGTGCCAGCAGAGCAACTAGCGGGACCTTCTACAATGAGCAGTTCTTC.

The V and J genes are TRBV6-1 and TRBJ2-7; no definite D call. The CDR3 has 15 residues. CDR1 and CDR2 (germline): MNHNS, SASEGT. The V end lost 2 bases, the J end lost 3 bases, and 14 bases lay between the germline ends. CDR3 bases: TGTGCCAGCAGTGAATATGTTAACAGAGTCTACGAGCAGTACTTC. This sequence encodes CASSEYVNRVYEQYF.

The chain combines TRBV11-2 with TRBJ1-2; D ambiguous. V lost 0 bases and J 4 bases, leaving 15 bases between the germline ends. CDR1 and CDR2 (germline): SGHAT, FQNNGV. This CDR3 spans 16 amino acids. The CDR3 reads CASSLDRVVSVYGYTF. As DNA, the CDR3 is TGTGCCAGCAGCTTAGATCGGGTCGTCAGCGTCTATGGCTACACCTTC.

The rearrangement uses TRBV28 and TRBJ2-1; TRBD2 is a possible D gene (6 bases). CDR1 is MDHEN, CDR2 SYDVKM, per germline. This CDR3 region has 14 residues. The germline V and J ends were trimmed by 5 bases and 6 bases, with 14 bases remaining between them. CDR3 sequence (DNA): TGTGCCAGCAGTAACCGACTAGACGGCAATGAGCAGTTCTTC. It is translated as CASSNRLDGNEQFF.

In regard to this clone: A read error may account for a junction end that differs from germline. The chain is built from TRBV6-1 and TRBJ2-2, with TRBD2 matching 11 bases. This CDR3 has 14 residues. Per the germline V gene, CDR1 is MNHNS and CDR2 is SASEGT. CDR3 amino acids: CANSQTSGAGELFF. The CDR3 region has the DNA TGTGCCAACAGTCAGACTAGCGGGGCCGGGGAGCTGTTTTTT.

V and J are TRBV4-3 and TRBJ2-3; 13 nucleotides line up with TRBD2. After removal of 2 bases from V and 3 bases from J, the junction contained 2 bases not matched to a gene. Germline V gene sequence: CDR1 LGHNA, CDR2 YSLEER. This CDR3 has 16 amino acids. The CDR3 coding sequence is TGCGCCAGCAGCCAAAGGACTAGCGGGGGTACAGATACGCAGTATTTT. Amino acid sequence: CASSQRTSGGTDTQYF.

The chain combines TRBV27 with TRBJ1-2, with 7 bases aligning to TRBD1. With V trimmed by 4 bases and J by 4 bases, 6 bases remained unmatched. Germline assignment: CDR1 MNHEY and CDR2 SMNVEV (reference sequence). The CDR3 spans 14 residues. The CDR3 sequence is CASSSTGIAYGYTF. The CDR3, as DNA: TGTGCCAGCAGTTCGACAGGGATCGCCTATGGCTACACCTTC.

The genes are TRBV7-6 and TRBJ2-7; 10 nucleotides line up with TRBD2. CDR3 length equals 16 residues. The junction had 5 bases not matched to a gene; V was cut back by 1 base and J by 2 bases. Germline V lookup: CDR1 SGHVS, CDR2 FNYEAQ. The CDR3 DNA sequence: TGTGCCAGCAGCTTAGTTAGCGGGAGGTCTACCTACGAGCAGTACTTC. Protein product: CASSLVSGRSTYEQYF.

The table lists this clone with a count of one. The chain couples TRBV30 to TRBJ1-2, with TRBD1 matching 11 bases. Per germline, CDR1 GTSNPN and CDR2 SVGIG (reference sequence). CDR3 size: 14 residues. The CDR3, as DNA: TGTGCTCTAAAGGGGGACAGGGGGACCTATGGCTACACCTTC. Amino acid sequence: CALKGDRGTYGYTF.

This clone was found a few times. V gene TRBV30 combines with J gene TRBJ2-4, with 11 bases lining up with TRBD2. There are 18 residues in the CDR3. V was pared by 1 base and J by 1 base, with 9 bases of the junction left unmatched. Germline values: CDR1 GTSNPN, CDR2 SVGIG (reference sequence). The CDR3 sequence is CAWSGSSGRPRAKNIQYF. DNA for the CDR3: TGTGCCTGGAGTGGGTCTAGCGGGAGGCCCCGGGCCAAAAACATTCAGTACTTC.

The rearrangement joins TRBV5-1 to TRBJ2-3, with 14 bases lining up with TRBD2. This CDR3 comprises 15 residues. V dropped 4 bases and J dropped 6; count of bases not matched to a gene: 4. CDR1 is SGHRS and CDR2 is YFSETQ in the germline V gene. The CDR3 reads CASSLGLAGGDTQYF. The CDR3 DNA is TGCGCCAGCAGCCTAGGACTAGCGGGAGGTGATACGCAGTATTTT.

V usage is TRBV30 and J usage is TRBJ2-1, with TRBD2 identical over 8 bases. In germline, CDR1 is GTSNPN, CDR2 SVGIG (reference sequence). The CDR3 runs 14 residues. J lost 10 bases, V lost 4 bases, and 12 bases had no gene match. The CDR3 protein is CAWIGKRGPREQFF. For the CDR3, the DNA is TGTGCCTGGATTGGTAAGCGGGGGCCCCGGGAGCAGTTCTTC.

J is TRBJ2-2 and V is TRBV27; D possibly corresponds to TRBD1 (5 bases). CDR1 MNHEY and CDR2 SMNVEV come from the germline V gene (reference sequence). The V gene lost 5 bases and the J gene lost 7 bases, with 23 bases spanning the gap. The CDR3 covers 17 residues. The CDR3 loop reads CASSTRLIGRAGGELFF. CDR3 in DNA: TGTGCCAGCAGTACGAGGTTGATCGGCAGGGCTGGCGGGGAGCTGTTTTTT.

J is TRBJ2-7 and V is TRBV19; a possible D gene is TRBD2 (7 bases). This CDR3 comprises 16 residues. Germline V gene data show CDR1 as LNHDA and CDR2 as SQIVND (reference sequence). Trimming cost V 7 bases and J 1 base, with 20 bases left between them. The CDR3 DNA reads TGTGCCAGTACCCGCGGGGGACATTCCCTTTCCTACGAGCAGTACGTC. It translates to CASTRGGHSLSYEQYV.

V is TRBV21-1 and J is TRBJ2-7; the D call TRBD2 from the table was never checked on the DNA. TRBV21-1 is given as a pseudogene. The CDR3 totals 17 residues. CDR3 amino acids: CASSKGKETSAGYEQYV. The CDR3 DNA reads as TGTGCCAGCAGCAAAGGGAAGGAGACTAGCGCCGGCTACGAGCAGTACGTC.

The chain is built from TRBV14 and TRBJ2-7, with 7 bases matching TRBD1. Germline loops: CDR1 SGHDN, CDR2 FVKESK. V shed 3 bases, J shed 4 bases, and the junction held 9 bases outside the gene matches. The CDR3 consists of 15 residues. The CDR3 sequence: CASSQRQGRPYEQYV. CDR3 nucleotides: TGTGCCAGCAGCCAGCGACAGGGAAGGCCTTACGAGCAGTACGTC.

The V gene is TRBV30, the J gene TRBJ2-5; the D gene is possibly TRBD1 (5 bases). Trimming removed 1 base from V and 6 bases from J, with 15 bases in between. The V gene's germline CDR1 is GTSNPN and CDR2 SVGIG (reference sequence). The CDR3 sequence is 14 residues long. The CDR3 sequence: CAWSEQDIRKTQYF. The CDR3 DNA is TGTGCCTGGAGTGAGCAGGACATTCGAAAGACCCAGTACTTC.

The V gene is TRBV6-5, the J gene TRBJ1-1; the D gene is possibly TRBD1 (6 bases). V lost 5 bases and J lost 5, with 15 bases in between. CDR1 is MNHEY, CDR2 SVGAGI, per germline. There are 14 residues in the CDR3. CDR3 in DNA: TGTGCCAGCAGTCCCCAGGGGCGCGGGACTGAAGCTTTCTTT. Residues: CASSPQGRGTEAFF.

The chain uses TRBV7-9 and TRBJ2-3; TRBD2 might be the D (7 bases). Germline V gene sequence: CDR1 SEHNR, CDR2 FQNEAQ (reference sequence). Between the trimmed V and J ends, which lost 1 base and 2 bases, there was a span of 19 bases. The CDR3 is 18 amino acids. The CDR3 DNA sequence: TGTGCCAGCAGCTTAGGTTGGTTTTCGGGGGGCGACACAGATACGCAGTATTTT. Its protein product is CASSLGWFSGGDTDTQYF.

This chain links TRBV7-8 with TRBJ2-3; possibly TRBD2 for D (6 bases). V gave up 3 bases and J gave up 0 bases, with 10 bases separating them. Germline V gene data show CDR1 as SGHVS and CDR2 as FQNEAQ. There are 15 residues in the CDR3. The CDR3 DNA is TGTGCCAGCAGCTTCTCAGGGACTAGCACAGATACGCAGTATTTT. It encodes CASSFSGTSTDTQYF.

The chain recombines TRBV28 with TRBJ1-2; no firm D call. Germline V lookup: CDR1 MDHEN, CDR2 SYDVKM. Trimming pared 6 bases from V and 8 bases from J, leaving 19 bases between. CDR3 size: 14 residues. The chain's CDR3 is CASSPDGLSGGYTF. The CDR3, as DNA: TGTGCCAGCAGCCCGGACGGCCTTTCGGGAGGCTACACCTTC.

V usage is TRBV6-5 and J usage is TRBJ2-7; 10 nucleotides align to TRBD2. V gave up 2 bases and J gave up 0 bases; unmatched junction bases: 4. CDR3 length: 16 amino acids. Germline CDR1 is MNHEY and CDR2 is SVGAGI. Here the CDR3 reads CASSYAGTSVSYEQYF. The CDR3 coding sequence is TGTGCCAGCAGTTACGCCGGGACTAGCGTCTCCTACGAGCAGTACTTC.

V and J are TRBV19 and TRBJ1-1; D not resolved. The CDR3 is made up of 10 amino acids. Trimming took off 10 bases at V and 5 bases at J, with 8 bases between the two ends. The germline V gene has CDR1 LNHDA and CDR2 SQIVND (reference sequence). CDR3 sequence (DNA): TGTGCCAAGAGGGCGACTGAAGCTTTCTTT. Translating it yields CAKRATEAFF.

The rearrangement links TRBV27 to TRBJ2-3; D is unresolved. Germline V gives CDR1 MNHEY, CDR2 SMNVEV (reference sequence). This CDR3 spans 14 amino acids. V was pared by 2 bases and J by 1 base, with 7 bases between. DNA for the CDR3: TGTGCCAGCAGTTTAGCAGATGGCACAGATACGCAGTATTTT. Translating it yields CASSLADGTDTQYF.

The V gene is TRBV13, the J gene TRBJ2-7; 12 nucleotides align to TRBD1. Germline values: CDR1 PRHDT, CDR2 FYEKMQ (reference sequence). V was clipped by 5 bases and J by 4 bases; unmatched bases: 6. CDR3 length: 15 amino acids. CDR3 in amino acids: CASSGGQGAMYEQYF. The CDR3 nucleotides read TGTGCCAGCAGCGGGGGACAGGGGGCAATGTACGAGCAGTACTTC.

This rearrangement joins TRBV18 to TRBJ1-6; D gene uncertain. The CDR3 length is 13 residues. Trimming pared 8 bases from V and 9 bases from J, leaving 14 bases between. Germline V CDR1 and CDR2: KGHSH, LQKENI. The CDR3 DNA follows: TGTGCCAGCGGCGGGTTGGATAGTTCACCCCTCCACTTT. This codes for CASGGLDSSPLHF.

The J gene is TRBJ2-6, the V gene TRBV5-1; 9 positions agree with TRBD1. This CDR3 contains 17 residues. Germline values: CDR1 SGHRS, CDR2 YFSETQ. V dropped 3 bases and J dropped 2; count of bases not matched to a gene: 6. In DNA form, the CDR3 reads TGCGCCAGCAGCTCGTCCCGGGACAGGGCTGGGGCCAACGTCCTGACTTTC. Translating gives CASSSSRDRAGANVLTF. Based on the CDR3 plus reference TRBV5-1 and TRBJ2-6, the full variable domain is KAGVTQTPRYLIKTRGQQVTLSCSPISGHRSVSWYQQTPGQGLQFLFEYFSETQRNKGNFPGRFSGRQFSNSRSEMNVSTLELGDSALYLCASSSSRDRAGANVLTFGAGSRLTVL.